This T cell receptor beta chain was identified in a study of T-cell reconstitution after alpha-beta-depleted transplantation in children. The CDR3 is 15 amino acids. CDR1 MNHEY and CDR2 SVGAGI come from the germline V gene. J gave up 7 bases and V 2 bases, and 6 bases lay outside the gene matches. For TCRbeta, the library was prepared with unique molecular identifiers. TCRdb used MiXCR to reprocess the PCR reads, holding one entry per CDR3 protein. Of more than 45,000 distinct CDR3 sequences in the sample, about 50% were seen once. The receptor comes from a boy in the first two years of life with SCID, due to receive a stem cell transplant. The sequences come from peripheral blood, collected before TCRalphabeta/CD19-depleted stem cell transplant. The chain employs TRBV6-5 and TRBJ2-1, with 9 positions matching TRBD1. The CDR3 loop reads CASSYGTGNGNEQFF. The DNA of the CDR3 is TGTGCCAGCAGTTACGGGACAGGGAATGGGAATGAGCAGTTCTTC.